This T cell receptor (beta chain) was recorded in a study of spatial heterogeneity in lung cancer. The CDR3 has 14 residues. CDR1 is SGHRS and CDR2 is YFSETQ in the germline V gene. V was trimmed by 1 base and J by 6 bases, leaving 11 bases between them. Time point in this sample: blood at routine non-recurrence follow-up after resection. TCRdb reprocessed the 5' RACE reads with MiXCR, giving one entry per CDR3 protein. The data show about 10,000 distinct CDR3 sequences, less than 30% seen once. The sample in question was PBMCs, obtained at follow-up. The rearrangement uses TRBV5-1 and TRBJ2-4; D is perhaps TRBD1 or TRBD2 (5 bases each). This receptor was obtained from a female donor with early-stage non-small cell lung cancer. CDR3 sequence reads: CASSLSGDGNIQYF. The CDR3 DNA is TGCGCCAGCAGCTTGTCCGGGGACGGAAACATTCAGTACTTC.